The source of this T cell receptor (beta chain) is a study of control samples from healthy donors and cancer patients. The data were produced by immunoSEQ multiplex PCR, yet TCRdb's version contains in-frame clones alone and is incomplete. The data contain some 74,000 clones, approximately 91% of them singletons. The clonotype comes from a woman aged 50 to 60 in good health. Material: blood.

Here the CDR3 reads CASSLGLGKSTDTQYF. DNA of the CDR3: TGTGCCAGCAGCTTAGGATTGGGAAAATCCACAGATACGCAGTATTTT. The chain combines TRBV7-9 with TRBJ2-3, with unresolved D. From germline, CDR1 is SEHNR and CDR2 FQNEAQ (reference sequence). V dropped 1 base and J dropped 2 bases, with 13 bases sitting between them. This CDR3 region has 16 residues. Combining the CDR3 with reference TRBV7-9 and TRBJ2-3 gives the whole variable domain DTGVSQNPRHKITKRGQNVTFRCDPISEHNRLYWYRQTLGQGPEFLTYFQNEAQLEKSRLLSDRFSAERPKGSFSTLEIQRTEQGDSAMYLCASSLGLGKSTDTQYFGPGTRLTVL.